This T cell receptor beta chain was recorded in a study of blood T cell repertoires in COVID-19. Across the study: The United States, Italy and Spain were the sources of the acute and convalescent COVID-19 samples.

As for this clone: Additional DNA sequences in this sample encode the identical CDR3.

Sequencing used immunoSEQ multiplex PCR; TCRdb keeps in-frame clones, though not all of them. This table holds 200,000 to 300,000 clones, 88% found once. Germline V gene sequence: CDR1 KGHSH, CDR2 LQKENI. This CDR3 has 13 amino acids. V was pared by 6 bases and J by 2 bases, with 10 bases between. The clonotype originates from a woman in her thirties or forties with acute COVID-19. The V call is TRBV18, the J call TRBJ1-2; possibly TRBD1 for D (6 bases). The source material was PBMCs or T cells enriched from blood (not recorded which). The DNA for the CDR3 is TGTGCCAGCTCGCCTGGACAGAACTATGGCTACACCTTC. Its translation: CASSPGQNYGYTF.